This TCR beta chain was profiled in a study of PD-L1 blockade in urothelial cancer. At the level of the study: Atezolizumab was started by patients in 2014 at 1,200 mg intravenously every 3 weeks. Each blood sample yielded a median of about 140,000 T cells.

The number of samples from each patient was between 1 and 8, taken pretreatment and on-treatment. Trimming cost V 6 bases and J 3 bases; bases outside gene matches: 6. The germline gives CDR1 SQVTM, CDR2 ANQGSEA. This CDR3 spans 13 amino acids. Clones were read by immunoSEQ multiplex PCR, and TCRdb kept only the in-frame ones, dropping some. The top ten hold more than 8% of the sample, which has about 88,000 clones, 90% to 95% seen once. The chain carries TRBV29-1 and TRBJ2-3; 7 positions agree with TRBD2. Sequenced here: PBMCs, sampled around atezolizumab (anti-PD-L1) treatment. The sequence was collected from a man in his sixties with urothelial cancer. In DNA form, the CDR3 reads TGCAGCGTGGGACGGGGGGAGACAGATACGCAGTATTTT. Protein sequence: CSVGRGETDTQYF.